This T cell receptor beta chain was sequenced during a study of T cells in Graves' hyperthyroidism and ophthalmopathy. Study at large: Any treatment followed the collection of peripheral blood at initial diagnosis. Study-level points and caveats: Appearing also in blood were most of the thyroid clonotypes expanded above 0.001.

About this clonotype: Its specificity is not known. A much larger clone lies one base from this, so it may be a read error.

V lost 4 bases to trimming and J lost 5 bases, with 16 bases between them. The CDR3 length is 14 residues. Per germline, CDR1 SGHRS and CDR2 YFSETQ. Amplification targeted TCR beta CDR3 regions from RNA transcripts. When the TCR CDR3 underwent first-round RT-PCR, the HTBI primer set was used. Using its own MiXCR run on the multiplex PCR reads, TCRdb lists one record per CDR3 protein. Here the sample spans fewer than 300,000 distinct CDR3 sequences, around 15% being singletons. The hyperthyroidism patients had all been newly diagnosed, and their disease duration was under 2 months. Their ages ranged from 18 to 65 years.

J is TRBJ2-7 and V is TRBV5-1, with D possibly being TRBD1 (5 bases). Sequencing was carried out using blood. This TCR came from a woman in her forties or fifties with Graves' hyperthyroidism that later progressed to Graves' ophthalmopathy. DNA of the CDR3: TGCGCCAGCAGCCCTGAGGCAGGGTTTGACGAGCAGTACTTC. It yields the protein CASSPEAGFDEQYF.